These T cell receptor beta chains were read from a single sample in a study of shared clonotypes between healthy human individuals. TCRdb's table, derived via immunoSEQ multiplex PCR, lists solely in-frame clones and lacks some. Here the sample spans about 1 million clones, 65% to 75% being singletons. The sample consisted of memory CD4+ T cells sorted from blood. All receptors derive from a man aged 18 to 35 in good health. Both conserved end residues are trimmed from each CDR3. D genes are given only for firm matches.

TRBJ2-3	TRBD1	TRBV18	ASSPGTGTDTQY
TRBJ2-7	.	TRBV29-1	SVVSELIHEQY
TRBJ2-7	TRBD1	TRBV5-1	ASSLGQGVSYEQY
TRBJ2-5	.	TRBV7-9	ASSLARVYQETQY
TRBJ2-5	.	TRBV5-1	ASSLDLETQY
TRBJ1-5	.	TRBV28	ASSLYQDSNQPQH
TRBJ2-2	.	TRBV10-3	AISGGALDTGELF
TRBJ1-1	TRBD1	TRBV6-5	ASRSGGTEAF
TRBJ1-5	.	TRBV6-1	ASLLGKRNQPQH
TRBJ2-3	.	TRBV11-2	ASSSGSKGTDTQY